The rows below give T cell receptor beta chains drawn from one sample of a study of cytomegalovirus exposure and HLA in healthy donors. TCRdb's table, derived via immunoSEQ multiplex PCR, lists solely in-frame clones and lacks some. The table has 55,000 to 65,000 clones, roughly 84% seen once. Sequenced sample: PBMCs. These receptors were collected from a woman aged 25 to 45 in good health and CMV-seronegative. Both conserved end residues are part of each CDR3. A D gene is named only where the DNA matches it firmly. Clone size is stated in some rows and not others, as once, few, many or a class when expanded.

v_call	clone_size	d_call	j_call	cdr3_aa	cdr3_nt
TRBV19	-	-	TRBJ2-1	CASSIDLAQYNEQFF	TGTGCCAGTAGTATAGATCTGGCACAGTACAATGAGCAGTTCTTC
TRBV28	-	-	TRBJ1-1	CASIRGGAGTEAFF	TGTGCCAGCATACGGGGGGGGGCGGGCACTGAAGCTTTCTTT
TRBV30	-	-	TRBJ1-2	CARRGGLYGYTF	TGTGCGCGGAGGGGGGGGCTCTATGGCTACACCTTC
TRBV7-6	-	TRBD2	TRBJ2-5	CASSPGLAGEGSQETQYF	TGTGCCAGCAGCCCAGGACTAGCGGGAGAAGGTTCCCAAGAGACCCAGTACTTC
TRBV29-1	-	TRBD1	TRBJ2-1	CSAGTGGASYNEQFF	TGCAGCGCCGGGACAGGGGGCGCTTCCTACAATGAGCAGTTCTTC
TRBV7-2	-	TRBD2	TRBJ2-2	CASRLSGGSRTGELFF	TGTGCCAGCAGGCTTTCGGGCGGGAGTCGGACCGGGGAGCTGTTTTTT
TRBV30	-	TRBD1	TRBJ1-2	CAWSGLTGKGGGGYTF	TGTGCCTGGAGTGGGTTGACAGGGAAGGGCGGTGGCGGCTACACCTTC
TRBV4-3	few	-	TRBJ1-2	CASSQDRDTSFSDGYTF	TGCGCCAGCAGCCAAGATCGCGACACATCTTTCTCGGATGGCTACACCTTC
TRBV7-9	-	TRBD1	TRBJ2-1	CASSFGQGSGDEQFF	TGTGCCAGCAGCTTCGGACAGGGGAGTGGAGATGAGCAGTTCTTC
TRBV7-3	-	-	TRBJ2-3	CASSSEADTQYF	TGTGCCAGCAGCTCAGAGGCAGATACGCAGTATTTT
TRBV6-1	-	TRBD1	TRBJ2-7	CASSGTGAPYEQYF	TGTGCCAGCAGTGGGACAGGGGCGCCTTACGAGCAGTACTTC
TRBV11-2	once	TRBD2	TRBJ2-7	CASSLSGGPTYEQYF	TGTGCCAGCAGCCTTAGCGGGGGGCCAACCTACGAGCAGTACTTC
TRBV5-6	-	-	TRBJ1-2	CASSSDGANYGYTF	TGTGCCAGCAGTTCTGACGGAGCTAACTATGGCTACACCTTC
TRBV25-1	few	-	TRBJ1-4	CASSSNEKLFF	TGTGCCAGCAGCTCTAATGAAAAACTGTTTTTT
TRBV15	few	TRBD2	TRBJ2-1	CATSRGTSGGHEQFF	TGTGCCACCAGCAGAGGGACTAGCGGGGGGCATGAGCAGTTCTTC
TRBV5-5	-	TRBD1	TRBJ1-5	CASSRGPPNQPQHF	TGTGCCAGCAGCAGGGGGCCCCCCAATCAGCCCCAGCATTTT
TRBV5-1	-	TRBD1	TRBJ1-1	CASSFGQAMNTEAFF	TGCGCCAGCAGCTTCGGACAGGCTATGAACACTGAAGCTTTCTTT
TRBV11-2	-	-	TRBJ1-4	CASSPGRDGKLFF	TGTGCCAGCAGCCCGGGCAGGGATGGAAAACTGTTTTTT
TRBV9	-	-	TRBJ1-1	CASSVGSGASLRNTEAFF	TGTGCCAGCAGCGTAGGGTCGGGCGCTAGCTTGAGGAACACTGAAGCTTTCTTT
TRBV7-3	-	-	TRBJ2-5	CASSTGSGETQYF	TGTGCCAGCAGCACCGGGTCTGGTGAGACCCAGTACTTC
TRBV7-2	-	TRBD1	TRBJ2-4	CASSLGDRGENIQYF	TGTGCCAGCAGCTTAGGGGACAGGGGCGAAAACATTCAGTACTTC
TRBV7-2	-	TRBD2	TRBJ2-3	CASSPRLAGGPGGPQYF	TGTGCCAGCAGCCCTAGACTAGCGGGGGGGCCGGGTGGTCCGCAGTATTTT
TRBV30	-	-	TRBJ1-3	CAWSVSYTIYF	TGTGCCTGGAGTGTGAGTTACACCATATATTTT
TRBV19	-	-	TRBJ1-1	CASSISVGRSTEAFF	TGTGCCAGTAGTATATCTGTCGGGAGATCCACTGAAGCTTTCTTT
TRBV6-5	few	TRBD1	TRBJ1-6	CASSLDRGGSPLHF	TGTGCCAGCAGTCTCGACAGGGGAGGCTCACCCCTCCACTTT
TRBV4-1	-	TRBD2	TRBJ2-2	CASSQPTSGRPGELFF	TGCGCCAGCAGCCAACCGACTAGCGGGCGACCCGGGGAGCTGTTTTTT
TRBV2	few	-	TRBJ2-2	CASSEEDTIGGELFF	TGTGCCAGCAGTGAAGAGGATACGATCGGGGGGGAGCTGTTTTTT
TRBV10-1	-	-	TRBJ1-1	CASSESSRLEAFF	TGCGCCAGCAGTGAGTCGTCCAGACTTGAAGCTTTCTTT
TRBV29-1	-	TRBD1	TRBJ2-1	CSVERDREINEQFF	TGCAGCGTTGAACGGGACAGGGAGATAAATGAGCAGTTCTTC
TRBV30	-	TRBD1	TRBJ1-1	CAWDRAGTEAFF	TGTGCCTGGGACAGGGCGGGCACTGAAGCTTTCTTT
TRBV19	once	TRBD1	TRBJ1-1	CASSHRGLGTEAFF	TGTGCCAGTAGCCACAGGGGGCTTGGCACTGAAGCTTTCTTT
TRBV7-3	few	-	TRBJ2-5	CASSLAGRETQYF	TGTGCCAGCAGCTTAGCGGGGAGAGAGACCCAGTACTTC
TRBV6-5	once	-	TRBJ1-1	CASSYSAGNTEAFF	TGTGCCAGCAGTTACTCGGCAGGGAACACTGAAGCTTTCTTT
TRBV7-2	-	-	TRBJ1-2	CASSLAANDNYGYTF	TGTGCCAGCAGCTTAGCAGCCAACGATAACTATGGCTACACCTTC
TRBV18	few	-	TRBJ1-3	CASSPTASWNTIYF	TGTGCCAGCTCACCAACAGCTTCCTGGAACACCATATATTTT
TRBV6-5	-	TRBD1	TRBJ1-2	CASSRGLDVYTF	TGTGCCAGCAGCAGGGGGCTAGATGTCTACACCTTC
TRBV11-3	-	-	TRBJ2-4	CASSLQGNIQYF	TGTGCCAGCAGCTTACAGGGAAACATTCAGTACTTC
TRBV5-1	-	-	TRBJ2-1	CASSLGGLGGDEQFF	TGCGCCAGCAGCTTGGGGGGCCTCGGCGGGGATGAGCAGTTCTTC
TRBV29-1	-	-	TRBJ1-1	CSGRGVNMNTEAFF	TGCAGCGGGCGGGGGGTGAACATGAACACTGAAGCTTTCTTT
TRBV28	few	TRBD2	TRBJ2-1	CASSPSGGDNEQFF	TGTGCCAGCAGTCCCTCGGGGGGAGACAATGAGCAGTTCTTC
TRBV19	-	-	TRBJ2-3	CASSSGGLGQGSTDTQYF	TGTGCCAGTAGTAGCGGAGGGTTAGGGCAGGGCTCCACAGATACGCAGTATTTT
TRBV7-9	-	TRBD1	TRBJ2-7	CASSAGQGASSYEQYF	TGTGCCAGCAGCGCCGGACAGGGGGCTTCCTCCTACGAGCAGTACTTC
TRBV13	-	TRBD1	TRBJ1-4	CASSFGLQGGNEKLFF	TGTGCCAGCAGCTTCGGGCTACAGGGGGGTAATGAAAAACTGTTTTTT
TRBV18	once	-	TRBJ2-1	CASSENRVKVLNEQFF	TGTGCCAGCTCAGAAAACAGGGTGAAAGTGTTAAATGAGCAGTTCTTC
TRBV10-3	-	-	TRBJ2-1	CAITSTKLNNEQFF	TGTGCCATCACAAGTACCAAGCTGAACAATGAGCAGTTCTTC
TRBV9	once	TRBD2	TRBJ2-3	CASSPRPGGERNTQYF	TGTGCCAGCAGCCCCAGACCGGGGGGAGAACGGAATACGCAGTATTTT
TRBV19	-	-	TRBJ1-1	CASSMQGATEAFF	TGTGCCAGTAGTATGCAGGGTGCCACTGAAGCTTTCTTT
TRBV18	-	TRBD1	TRBJ1-5	CASSPVVRDRYQPQHF	TGTGCCAGCTCACCGGTTGTTCGGGACAGATATCAGCCCCAGCATTTT
TRBV2	-	-	TRBJ1-6	CASRLGGDSPLHF	TGTGCCAGCAGGTTAGGGGGAGATTCACCCCTCCACTTT
TRBV7-9	-	-	TRBJ1-1	CASSLGLGPQGTTEAFF	TGTGCCAGCAGCTTAGGATTGGGGCCGCAGGGGACCACTGAAGCTTTCTTT
TRBV5-6	-	TRBD2	TRBJ2-5	CASSLGGSKFQETQYF	TGTGCCAGCAGCTTGGGCGGGAGTAAGTTCCAAGAGACCCAGTACTTC
TRBV5-8	-	-	TRBJ1-4	CASSLGSSLTNEKLFF	TGTGCCAGCAGCTTGGGATCCAGTCTAACTAATGAAAAACTGTTTTTT
TRBV11-2	-	-	TRBJ1-1	CASSASGRGTRRFEAFF	TGTGCCAGCAGCGCCTCAGGGAGGGGGACACGACGTTTTGAAGCTTTCTTT
TRBV9	-	-	TRBJ2-7	CASSVVEGGEQYF	TGTGCCAGCAGCGTAGTTGAGGGCGGCGAGCAGTACTTC